A single T cell receptor beta chain is shown here with its context. The same CDR3 is also encoded by other DNA sequences in this sample. The sample is drawn from a study of shared clonotypes between healthy human individuals. Study-wide context: Per donor, three plates held CD4 naive cells, three held CD4 memory, two held CD8 naive and one held CD8 memory.

The data were produced by immunoSEQ multiplex PCR, yet TCRdb's version contains in-frame clones alone and is incomplete. This sample yields 2 million to 2.5 million clones, of which over 85% are seen a single time; about 0.41% belongs to the top ten. V was clipped by 1 base and J by 2 bases, with 9 bases between them. This CDR3 spans 15 amino acids. Germline lookup yields CDR1 SGDLS and CDR2 YYNGEE. Both subsets, CD45RA+ naive and CD45RA-negative memory, were split from the CD4+ cells. V gene TRBV9 combines with J gene TRBJ2-2, with TRBD2 as a possible D gene (5 bases). The specimen was naive CD4+ T cells from PBMCs. Stated subset: CD45RA+ positively selected. The receptor was isolated from a man younger than 35 in good health. Some clones in this sample may be carry-over from other donors' samples. CDR3 protein: CASSVLALNTGELFF. DNA for the CDR3: TGTGCCAGCAGCGTACTAGCCCTTAACACCGGGGAGCTGTTTTTT.